This T cell receptor (beta chain) was captured in a study of cytomegalovirus exposure and HLA in healthy donors (dated by TCRdb to about 2017). Some background on the complete study: An earlier analysis of some 600 of the donors reported 276 Gb of sequence data and 100 million to 120 million unique TCR beta sequences obtained from 180 million or so T cells. An early release covering 500 to 750 HLA-typed donors comprised roughly 300 gigabases of sequencing data and around 80 million unique TCR sequences. Of the 300 to 500 genotyped donors, over 80% were placed in the genetic ancestry cluster associated with self-reported Caucasian donors. The study was designed to test whether signatures of past pathogen exposure could be identified by cataloging public T cell receptors. Using immunosequencing, the study profiled T cell repertoires from 500 to 800 subjects and related those repertoires to cytomegalovirus serostatus. Along with the 666-subject first cohort, a separate validation cohort of around 120 different subjects was used. To predict cytomegalovirus infection status, the study brought together high-throughput TCR immunosequencing, statistical association of individual TCRs with disease status, and machine learning. A later analysis re-examined previously published TCR beta repertoires from roughly 720 donors and added high-resolution HLA genotyping to investigate patterns of TCR occurrence. Rather than using new phenotypic data, the later analysis identified candidate immune exposures from TCR beta sequences and from how often those sequences occurred across donors. An earlier analysis of some 500 of the donors applied high-throughput TCR beta sequencing to assess whether each TCR beta V gene segment acted as functional or pseudogenic. Donor age, sex, ethnicity and CMV serostatus were compiled together with the repertoire data. A later genetic analysis used genome-wide SNP genotypes for about 65% of the 666 donors, treating that subset as a discovery cohort. Every repertoire in the discovery cohort had been generated on one and the same sequencing platform. Both class I and class II loci were covered by HLA typing, at four-digit resolution. The number of typed donors differed by locus: roughly 620-640 for A, B, C, DRB1 and DQB1; about 520 for DQA1; approximately 600 for DPA1; and around 450 for DPB1. Several DR-DQ haplotypes were handled as single units for association and clustering because linkage in the cohort was strong. Across 398 genotyped donors of the cohort, an average of roughly 250,000 unique TCR beta nucleotide sequences per donor were sequenced, and approximately 19% of those sequences were non-productive.

Library prep was done by the immunoSEQ multiplex PCR assay. The multiplex PCR relied on a mix of 60 forward primers for TCR Vbeta segments and 13 reverse primers for TCR Jbeta segments. The CDR3 region of rearranged TCR beta genes was amplified from genomic DNA by a multiplex PCR assay. On the Illumina HiSeq System, the amplified TCR beta libraries were sequenced as 87-base-pair reads. The authors' analysis ran thus. A later analysis counted about 80 million unique TCR beta chains across the 670 or so repertoires, and 9.5 million to 11 million of these chains were shared by at least two donors. Raw reads were error-corrected and collapsed into unique sequences with a nearest-neighbor algorithm that merged closely related sequences to remove PCR and sequencing errors. CDR3 sequences were aligned to IMGT reference sequences to assign V, D and J gene segments. For a sequence to be retained, a match of at least six nucleotides to both a V gene segment and a J gene segment was required. A rearrangement counted as productive if the CDR3 had no stop codons and remained in frame with V and J, and every other rearrangement counted as non-productive. Following IMGT convention, CDR3 was defined as the stretch from the second conserved V-encoded cysteine up to the conserved J-encoded phenylalanine. Sequences without an unambiguous match to a single V gene segment were excluded from the earlier analysis of several hundred of the donors. An earlier analysis of 587 of the donors classified V segments as functional when productive rearrangements were above 56.7% and as segregating when the standard deviation between donors was above 5%. To diagnose cytomegalovirus status from the catalog of TCR beta chain sequences, a statistical classification framework was built. V and J gene assignment, in a later analysis, came from comparing TCR nucleotide sequences with IMGT/GENE-DB human TR gene sequences. A later analysis assigned CDR3 sequences and most-parsimonious VDJ recombination scenarios with the TCRdist pipeline. A later analysis defined each TCR beta chain by its CDR3 amino acid sequence plus V-gene family, and excluded reads lacking a unique V-gene family. In a later analysis, 500 to 700 highly shared, low-generation-probability nucleotide sequences were removed to address suspected cross-contamination and a sequencing artifact. For each public chain, a later analysis derived a clonal expansion index from normalized ranks of inferred template counts within each repertoire. A later analysis computed generation probabilities with a VDJ recombination model fitted to out-of-frame rearrangements, and checked the results against IGoR. In a later analysis, TCR-TCR, TCR-HLA and TCR-CMV co-occurrence was scored with hypergeometric tests, and a repertoire-size bias correction was applied to TCR pairs. To estimate false discovery rates, a later analysis permuted the HLA or CMV assignments 20 times. In a later analysis, co-occurring TCRs were grouped using DBSCAN, and TCRdist sequence similarity was added for clustering within HLA-allele-positive subsets. Co-occurrence clustering excluded repertoires with fewer than 30,000 or more than 120,000 public chains, plus five with anomalous nucleotide sharing. In TCRdb, the immuneACCESS table is reduced to in-frame sequences with V and J assigned. These tables do not hold every clone; where another copy was compared, an unresolved V gene accounts for under half, and the others remain unexplained. V and J calls and clone size are copied from that table; D and trimming were computed from the DNA. The sample yields about 160,000 clones; roughly 80% were counted once. In total, the top ten clones hold over 1% of the sample.

Notes on this clone: It lacks a known antigen. Base qualities are missing; no much larger clone stands one base away.

From the cysteine up to the phenylalanine, the CDR3 has a length of 14 residues. Only CDR3 DNA remains: 42 bases, in frame from the first base. Taken from the germline V gene, the CDR1 and CDR2 loops are MDHEN and SYDVKM. V is clipped by 11 bases and J by 0 bases, and the sequence between their germline boundaries is 15 bases long. In total, just over 650 healthy bone marrow donors made up the cohort. All cohort members were sampled while nominally healthy, although unrecorded immune exposures were likely present. The donor tested CMV seronegative and was one of the 352 seronegative cohort members. A peripheral blood sample was provided by each donor, and peripheral blood mononuclear cells were used for TCR beta sequencing. Genomic DNA was extracted from the blood cell samples with the Qiagen DNeasy Blood Extraction Kit. The full study reports these points: The sequencing pipeline was judged likely to have produced a cluster of highly shared sequence variants as a technical artifact. Assigning TCR associations to individual alleles was difficult when HLA alleles, especially DR and DQ, strongly co-occurred. Linkage disequilibrium might explain the correlated functional status among segregating V segments, but an unknown experimental factor could not be excluded. A later genetic analysis associated a missense DCLRE1C variant with V-gene and J-gene trimming of TCR beta chains, and an independent cohort replicated the association. In vitro tests confirmed that a few of the cytomegalovirus-associated TCR beta chains recognize cytomegalovirus antigens. Only TCR beta chains were sequenced in this cohort, and the absence of alpha or paired-chain data limited detectable features. Compared with the 666-donor mean, donors in an Asian-associated ancestry cluster had fewer N-insertions in productive TCRs, according to a later genetic analysis. Because counts were too low, some 17 rarely observed V segments, including chromosome 9 orphons, were left out of the earlier analysis of 587 of the donors. A further reported finding was that TCR beta sequences accurately predicted the HLA-A and HLA-B alleles for most subjects in the first cohort. Because the 87-base-pair reads could not distinguish some IMGT-functional V segments, including TRBV6-2 and TRBV6-3, those segments were excluded. The classifier was reported to diagnose cytomegalovirus status with high specificity and sensitivity in both the original and validation cohorts. Immune exposure information for the cohort was limited to CMV serostatus. The authors suggested that the approach could potentially be generalized to other disease states and immunological phenotypes. Across donors, most TCR sequences were observed very rarely, whereas some public TCRs were present in many individuals. According to a later analysis, parvovirus B19, influenza, CMV and Epstein-Barr virus appeared linked to several top co-occurrence clusters. In a later analysis, TCR association rates were found to vary across HLA loci, with the most associated TCRs seen for DRB1 alleles and the fewest for HLA-C alleles. Roughly uniform sequencing depth across donors was assumed in presence/absence analyses, although this assumption may not hold. At a false discovery rate of 0.05, a later analysis linked some 17,000 TCR beta sequences to specific HLA alleles. Broadly in line with IMGT annotations, most TCR beta V segments showed up in productive rearrangements about 90% or about 30% of the time in an earlier analysis of 450 to 600 of the donors. In a later analysis, HLA-associated TCR beta chains were found to be more clonally expanded and to have lower generation probabilities than equally common non-associated chains. A later analysis found that most CMV-associated TCR beta chains appeared HLA-restricted, with HLA associations seemingly driven largely by CMV exposure. HLA typing was unavailable for some donors at each locus, so association tests used only the typed subset. In the study, around 150 TCR beta chains were listed as associated with cytomegalovirus.

The chain uses TRBV28 and TRBJ2-3; the best D guess is TRBD1, with 6 bases matching. Sequencing was carried out using PBMCs. This clonotype originated in a woman aged 50 to 60 in good health and CMV-seronegative. The DNA reads TGTGCCGGCTCAAGGGGGAGTAGCACAGATACGCAGTATTTT. Translated, this is CAGSRGSSTDTQYF. With all but the CDR3 taken from the reference TRBV28 and TRBJ2-3 genes, the full variable domain is: DVKVTQSSRYLVKRTGEKVFLECVQDMDHENMFWYRQDPGLGLRLIYFSYDVKMKEKGDIPEGYSVSREKKERFSLILESASTNQTSMYLCAGSRGSSTDTQYFGPGTRLTVL.